This entry features one T cell receptor beta chain sequence. These data originate in a study of cytomegalovirus exposure and HLA in healthy donors. The PCR made use of 60 Vbeta and 13 Jbeta primers. Clones were sequenced by immunoSEQ multiplex PCR, and TCRdb holds only the in-frame ones, with some missing. Of some 150,000 clones in the sample, more than 70% were seen once. The CDR3 extends over 15 amino acids. Trimming took 4 bases from V and 8 from J; bases not matched to a gene: 9. Germline CDR1 is SGHVS and CDR2 is FQNEAQ. Sample: PBMCs. The sequence was obtained from a male donor in good health and CMV-seronegative. This chain connects TRBV7-8 to TRBJ1-5, with 9 bases lining up with TRBD1. The CDR3 reads CASSSTIQGAKPQHF. In DNA, the CDR3 is TGTGCCAGCAGCTCTACGATACAGGGGGCAAAGCCCCAGCATTTT.